The 32 T cell receptor beta chains below were found in one sample sequenced in a study of T cell responses to AZD1222 COVID-19 vaccine. Sequencing used immunoSEQ multiplex PCR; TCRdb keeps in-frame clones, though not all of them. The repertoire holds tens of thousands of clones, roughly nine tenths seen once, with around 2% in the top ten. Sequencing was performed on peripheral blood, taken on day 0 of AZD1222 vaccination. The receptors stem from an adult in good health.

The CDR3: CASSYKLSSYEQYF. For the CDR3, the DNA is TGTGCCAGCAGTTACAAACTATCAAGCTACGAGCAGTACTTC. The J gene is TRBJ2-7, the V gene TRBV6-5, with D hard to call. The V gene lost 2 bases and the J gene lost 3 bases, with 11 bases spanning the gap. CDR3 length: 14 residues. The germline V gene has CDR1 MNHEY and CDR2 SVGAGI.

This clone was detected only a few times. The genes are TRBV12-3 or TRBV12-4 and TRBJ1-2; D gene ambiguous. CDR3 size: 11 residues. Trimming took off 7 bases at V and 7 bases at J, with 10 bases between the two ends. DNA for the CDR3: TGTGCCAGCATGTCGATTGGTGGCTACACCTTC. This gives the protein CASMSIGGYTF.

The chain combines TRBV3-1 (or the pseudogene TRBV3-2) with TRBJ1-1; possible D gene TRBD1, 5 bases. Germline lookup yields CDR1 LGHDT and CDR2 YNNKEL (reference sequence). V was trimmed by 3 bases and J by 1 base, leaving 9 bases between them. CDR3 length equals 14 residues. The CDR3 bases are TGTGCCAGCAGCCATGGGACCCGGAACACTGAAGCTTTCTTT. This sequence encodes CASSHGTRNTEAFF.

The rearrangement joins TRBV3-1 (or the pseudogene TRBV3-2) to TRBJ2-7; the match to TRBD2 covers 10 bases. In germline, CDR1 is LGHDT, CDR2 YNNKEL (reference sequence). J lost 2 bases, V lost 4 bases, and 5 bases had no gene match. CDR3 length: 15 amino acids. CDR3 sequence reads: CASSPLAGGTYEQYF. The DNA of the CDR3 is TGTGCCAGCAGCCCCTTAGCGGGAGGTACCTACGAGCAGTACTTC.

This sequence joins TRBV7-8 and TRBJ2-1; 12 bases fit TRBD2. Germline CDR1 SGHVS, CDR2 FQNEAQ. This CDR3 is built from 18 residues. V lost 6 bases to trimming and J lost 0 bases; unmatched junction nucleotides: 9. CDR3 loop: CASSPRTSGISSYNEQFF. CDR3 nucleotide sequence: TGTGCCAGCAGTCCTCGGACTAGCGGGATAAGCTCCTACAATGAGCAGTTCTTC.

J is TRBJ2-3 and V is TRBV7-5; the table's D call, TRBD2, was not checked against the DNA. TRBV7-5 is an annotated pseudogene. CDR3 length: 15 residues. The CDR3 nucleotides are TGTGCCAGAAGCTATCGGGACTTCGGTACAGATACGCAGTATTTT. Amino acid sequence: CARSYRDFGTDTQYF.

This chain uses TRBV6-4 with TRBJ2-3; 8 bases are a match to TRBD2. The CDR3 length is 16 residues. V dropped 2 bases and J dropped 2; count of bases not matched to a gene: 6. The germline V gene encodes CDR1 MRHNA and CDR2 SNTAGT. The CDR3 loop reads CASSDRGGGTTDTQYF. CDR3 bases: TGTGCCAGCAGTGACAGAGGCGGGGGGACCACAGATACGCAGTATTTT.

The rearrangement uses TRBV10-3 and TRBJ1-2; no clear D gene. CDR1 ENHRY and CDR2 SYGVKD come from the germline V gene. The V end lost 6 bases, the J end lost 3 bases, and 14 bases lay between the germline ends. The length of the CDR3 is 14 residues. In DNA form, the CDR3 reads TGTGCCATCAGCGCTTGGACGGAAGACTATGGCTACACCTTC. Translating gives CAISAWTEDYGYTF.

This clone has just a few counts. The chain combines TRBV28 with TRBJ2-2; TRBD1 is a possible D gene (6 bases). V was trimmed by 8 bases and J by 2 bases, leaving 9 bases between them. CDR3 length: 13 residues. CDR1 is MDHEN, CDR2 SYDVKM, per germline. The CDR3 protein is CASPDRNTGELFF. In DNA, the CDR3 is TGTGCCAGCCCGGACAGAAACACCGGGGAGCTGTTTTTT.

The V call is TRBV30, the J call TRBJ2-5, with 13 nucleotides matching TRBD2. Germline V gene data show CDR1 as GTSNPN and CDR2 as SVGIG (reference sequence). With V trimmed by 5 bases and J by 0 bases, 9 bases remained unmatched. The CDR3 has 17 residues. The CDR3 here is CAWGGTSGAWYQETQYF. The DNA of the CDR3 is TGTGCCTGGGGCGGGACTAGCGGGGCGTGGTACCAAGAGACCCAGTACTTC.

This sequence joins TRBV19 and TRBJ1-5; D is ambiguous. V lost 4 bases and J 2 bases, leaving 6 bases between the germline ends. Looked up from germline, CDR1 is LNHDA and CDR2 is SQIVND (reference sequence). This CDR3 is built from 13 residues. The CDR3 sequence is CASSNFGNQPQHF. CDR3 DNA: TGTGCCAGTAGTAATTTCGGCAATCAGCCCCAGCATTTT.

The V call is TRBV7-9, the J call TRBJ1-6; D gene unclear. Trimming removed 5 bases from V and 11 bases from J, with 10 bases in between. The CDR3 is made up of 12 amino acids. In germline, CDR1 is SEHNR, CDR2 FQNEAQ (reference sequence). The chain's CDR3 is CASSQDRPPLHF. CDR3 DNA sequence: TGTGCCAGCAGCCAGGACCGCCCACCCCTCCACTTT. The whole variable domain, remainder taken from reference TRBV7-9 and TRBJ1-6, is DTGVSQNPRHKITKRGQNVTFRCDPISEHNRLYWYRQTLGQGPEFLTYFQNEAQLEKSRLLSDRFSAERPKGSFSTLEIQRTEQGDSAMYLCASSQDRPPLHFGNGTRLTVT.

V gene TRBV19 combines with J gene TRBJ1-5; 9 nucleotides agree with TRBD1. V trimming: 5 bases; J trimming: 5 bases; junction bases outside the gene matches: 4. CDR3 length: 14 residues. Germline CDR1 and CDR2: LNHDA and SQIVND (reference sequence). CDR3 amino acids: CASSVRTGDQPQHF. For the CDR3, the DNA is TGTGCCAGTAGTGTCCGGACAGGGGATCAGCCCCAGCATTTT.

The chain has TRBV18 and TRBJ1-2, with no clear D. V was cut by 3 bases and J by 8 bases, with 16 bases left in between. The CDR3 spans 14 residues. Germline V CDR1 and CDR2: KGHSH, LQKENI. The CDR3 spells CASSPFGELEGYTF. The CDR3 DNA is TGTGCCAGCTCACCGTTCGGGGAATTAGAGGGCTACACCTTC.

The chain uses TRBV30 and TRBJ1-1; 7 positions agree with TRBD1. Germline lookup yields CDR1 GTSNPN and CDR2 SVGIG (reference sequence). The CDR3 length is 13 residues. V trimming: 5 bases; J trimming: 6 bases; junction bases outside the gene matches: 9. CDR3 protein: CAWSYRGIAEAFF. Here the CDR3 DNA reads TGTGCCTGGTCATACAGGGGAATCGCTGAAGCTTTCTTT.

In DNA form, the CDR3 reads TGTGCCAGCAGTAGCCGGGGCAGGGGGGAAGTATTCTATGGCTACACCTTC. Amino acid sequence: CASSSRGRGEVFYGYTF. The rearrangement uses TRBV28 and TRBJ1-2, with TRBD1 matching over 7 bases. The CDR3 sequence is 17 residues long. Unmatched junction bases numbered 16, after V lost 5 bases and J lost 4 bases. From germline, CDR1 is MDHEN and CDR2 SYDVKM.

V gene TRBV7-6 combines with J gene TRBJ1-5; 7 bases match TRBD1. CDR1 is SGHVS, CDR2 FNYEAQ, per germline. The CDR3 totals 15 residues. After removal of 3 bases from V and 0 bases from J, the junction contained 2 bases not matched to a gene. The CDR3 is CASSLGQTSNQPQHF. Here the CDR3 DNA reads TGTGCCAGCAGCTTGGGACAGACTAGCAATCAGCCCCAGCATTTT.

V is TRBV2 and J is TRBJ2-5; D is unresolved. The germline CDR1 and CDR2 sequences are SNHLY and FYNNEI. V gave up 2 bases and J gave up 1 base, with 8 bases separating them. CDR3 length: 14 amino acids. The CDR3 DNA sequence: TGTGCCAGCAGTGAAAAGTCAGTCCAAGAGACCCAGTACTTC. As protein: CASSEKSVQETQYF.

The V and J genes are TRBV7-9 and TRBJ2-7, with D perhaps matching TRBD1 or TRBD2 (5 bases each). The CDR3 is 14 residues long. V was clipped by 7 bases and J by 3 bases, with 16 bases between them. Germline values: CDR1 SEHNR, CDR2 FQNEAQ (reference sequence). CDR3: CASTTRDAIYEQYF. The CDR3 DNA reads as TGTGCCAGCACCACCCGGGACGCCATCTACGAGCAGTACTTC.

This sequence joins TRBV12-3 or TRBV12-4 and TRBJ2-7, with D perhaps being TRBD1 or TRBD2 (5 bases each). The CDR3 is made up of 13 amino acids. The ends were cut back, 5 bases at V and 0 bases at J, with 8 bases in the middle. CDR3 amino acids: CASSPGHSYEQYF. The CDR3 DNA reads TGTGCCAGCAGTCCGGGGCACTCCTACGAGCAGTACTTC.

The V gene is TRBV21-1, the J gene TRBJ2-7; the table's D call, TRBD2, was not checked against the DNA. TRBV21-1 is a listed pseudogene. The length of the CDR3 is 14 residues. Here the CDR3 DNA reads TGTGCCAGCAGCAAACGTAGCGGAACCTACGAGCAGTACTTC. It codes for CASSKRSGTYEQYF.

The gene calls are TRBV10-3 and TRBJ1-1; no clear D gene. The ends were cut back, 6 bases at V and 0 bases at J, with 8 bases in the middle. There are 13 residues in the CDR3. The germline CDR1 and CDR2 sequences are ENHRY and SYGVKD. The CDR3 nucleotides read TGTGCCATCAGGGGCGGCTTGAACACTGAAGCTTTCTTT. Translated: CAIRGGLNTEAFF.

The chain recombines TRBV12-3 or TRBV12-4 with TRBJ1-1; D remains ambiguous. CDR3 length: 13 residues. V lost 8 bases and J 1 base, leaving 11 bases between the germline ends. CDR3 protein: CASWESGNTEAFF. The CDR3 DNA reads TGTGCCAGCTGGGAGTCGGGGAACACTGAAGCTTTCTTT.

This clone was observed a few times. The gene calls are TRBV4-2 and TRBJ1-6, with D uncertain. Deletions cut 7 bases from V and 0 bases from J, with 16 bases between. The CDR3 extends over 17 amino acids. Germline V gives CDR1 LGHNA, CDR2 YNFKEQ. DNA for the CDR3: TGTGCCAGCAACCTGGACGGGCAAAGCTCCTATAATTCACCCCTCCACTTT. Translation gives CASNLDGQSSYNSPLHF.

The rearrangement joins TRBV2 to TRBJ2-2; D is undetermined. The CDR3 extends over 12 amino acids. Germline CDR1 and CDR2: SNHLY and FYNNEI. With 8 bases removed from V and 6 bases from J, the gap between germline ends came to 10 bases. This chain's CDR3 is CASLPVPGELFF. CDR3 sequence (DNA): TGTGCCAGCTTGCCAGTCCCCGGGGAGCTGTTTTTT. The entire variable domain, with the rest obtained from reference TRBV2 and TRBJ2-2, is as follows: EPEVTQTPSHQVTQMGQEVILRCVPISNHLYFYWYRQILGQKVEFLVSFYNNEISEKSEIFDDQFSVERPDGSNFTLKIRSTKLEDSAMYFCASLPVPGELFFGEGSRLTVL.

This clone was detected once. This CDR3 is CASSLAWGGWTEAFF. In DNA form, the CDR3 reads TGTGCCAGCAGCTTAGCGTGGGGGGGCTGGACTGAAGCTTTCTTT. The genes are TRBV7-2 and TRBJ1-1; D is perhaps TRBD1 (6 bases). The CDR3 loop spans 15 amino acids. The germline CDR1 and CDR2 sequences are SGHTA and FQGNSA. V dropped 0 bases and J dropped 5 bases, with 13 bases sitting between them. Combining the CDR3 with reference TRBV7-2 and TRBJ1-1 gives the whole variable domain GAGVSQSPSNKVTEKGKDVELRCDPISGHTALYWYRQSLGQGLEFLIYFQGNSAPDKSGLPSDRFSAERTGGSVSTLTIQRTQQEDSAVYLCASSLAWGGWTEAFFGQGTRLTVV.

The chain joins TRBV3-1 (or the pseudogene TRBV3-2) to TRBJ2-1; 8 nucleotides match TRBD2. CDR1 is LGHDT and CDR2 is YNNKEL in the germline V gene (reference sequence). V was clipped by 4 bases and J by 4 bases; unmatched bases: 6. The CDR3 runs to 15 residues. The CDR3 coding sequence is TGTGCCAGCAGCCTCCGAGCGGGGGATTACAATGAGCAGTTCTTC. Translated, it gives CASSLRAGDYNEQFF.

The rearrangement links TRBV4-3 to TRBJ1-5; D unclear. Germline CDR1 reads LGHNA; CDR2 reads YSLEER. This CDR3 has 15 residues. The germline V and J ends were trimmed by 0 bases and 1 base, with 7 bases remaining between them. CDR3 loop: CASSQERGSNQPQHF. CDR3 DNA sequence: TGCGCCAGCAGCCAAGAGCGCGGCAGCAATCAGCCCCAGCATTTT.

This clone was seen a single time. The V and J genes are TRBV7-9 and TRBJ1-5, with D perhaps TRBD1 (5 bases). The CDR3 length is 15 residues. The ends were cut back, 1 base at V and 5 bases at J, with 12 bases in the middle. Germline V gene data show CDR1 as SEHNR and CDR2 as FQNEAQ (reference sequence). The CDR3 is CASSLGSGPYQPQHF. CDR3 DNA sequence: TGTGCCAGCAGCTTAGGGTCAGGGCCCTATCAGCCCCAGCATTTT.

This clone has only one observation. The V and J genes are TRBV24-1 and TRBJ2-3, with no clear D. The V end lost 4 bases, the J end lost 4 bases, and 5 bases lay between the germline ends. Germline V lookup: CDR1 KGHDR, CDR2 SFDVKD. This CDR3 region has 12 residues. The CDR3 protein is CATSEGPDTQYF. In DNA, the CDR3 is TGTGCCACCAGTGAAGGACCAGATACGCAGTATTTT.

The chain recombines TRBV19 with TRBJ2-3, with D perhaps matching TRBD2 (6 bases). The ends were cut back, 5 bases at V and 2 bases at J, with 17 bases in the middle. The CDR3 loop spans 16 amino acids. Germline loops: CDR1 LNHDA, CDR2 SQIVND (reference sequence). The CDR3 sequence: CASSPGVRRDTDTQYF. For the CDR3, the DNA is TGTGCCAGTAGTCCCGGTGTGAGGCGGGACACAGATACGCAGTATTTT.

The DNA for the CDR3 is TGTGCCAGCAGCGCACAGGGGGCGATTGGCTACACCTTC. Amino acid sequence: CASSAQGAIGYTF. V usage is TRBV3-1 (or the pseudogene TRBV3-2) and J usage is TRBJ1-2, with 9 positions matching TRBD1. V lost 5 bases, J lost 7 bases, and 5 bases stayed unmatched. CDR1 and CDR2 (germline): LGHDT, YNNKEL (reference sequence). The CDR3 is 13 residues long.